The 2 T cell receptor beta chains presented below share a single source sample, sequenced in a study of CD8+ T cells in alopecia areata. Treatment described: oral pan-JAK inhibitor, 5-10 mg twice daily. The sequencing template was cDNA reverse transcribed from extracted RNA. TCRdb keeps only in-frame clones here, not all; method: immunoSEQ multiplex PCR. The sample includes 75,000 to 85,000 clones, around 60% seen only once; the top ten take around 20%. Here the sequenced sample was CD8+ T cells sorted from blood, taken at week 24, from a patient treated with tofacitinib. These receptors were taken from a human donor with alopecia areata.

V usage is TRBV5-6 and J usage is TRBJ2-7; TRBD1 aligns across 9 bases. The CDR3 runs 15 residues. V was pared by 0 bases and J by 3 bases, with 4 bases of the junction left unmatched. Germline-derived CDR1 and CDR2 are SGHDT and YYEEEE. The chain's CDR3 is CASSLGSGQGYEQYF. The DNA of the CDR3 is TGTGCCAGCAGCTTGGGTTCGGGACAGGGCTACGAGCAGTACTTC.

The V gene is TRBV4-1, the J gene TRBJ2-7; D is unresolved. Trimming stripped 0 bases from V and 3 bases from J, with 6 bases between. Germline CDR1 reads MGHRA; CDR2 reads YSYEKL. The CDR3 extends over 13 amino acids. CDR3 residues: CASSQELIYEQYF. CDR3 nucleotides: TGCGCCAGCAGCCAAGAATTAATCTACGAGCAGTACTTC.